This paragraph reports one T cell receptor (beta chain). What it binds is not known. A much larger clone lies one base from this, so it may be a read error. This record belongs to a study of blood T cells in healthy people across ages. Findings of the study overall: For the donors, CMV status was unknown and possibly confounded expanded clonotype changes.

For every donor, a draw yielded around 10 milliliters of peripheral blood. PCR was performed a second time for roughly 7 to 12 cycles using a sample-barcoded 5' primer and a J-beta primer mix. Each cDNA molecule, via a template-switch adaptor with 12 random nucleotides, was tagged. No fewer than 2.5 million CDR3-containing paired-end reads came from each sample. TCRdb re-called the 5' RACE reads through MiXCR, storing one row per CDR3 protein. The sample shows 850,000 to 1,300,000 distinct CDR3 sequences, 35% to 55% of them seen only once. CDR3 length equals 14 residues. Germline CDR1 SQVTM, CDR2 ANQGSEA.

The chain carries TRBV29-1 and TRBJ2-1; possible D gene TRBD2, 5 bases. The DNA end favors TRBJ2-7, so the J call may be wrong. This clonotype was obtained from an older woman in good health. What was sequenced was blood. The CDR3 protein is CSVGWRSSYNEQYF. CDR3 coding DNA: TGCAGCGTTGGCTGGAGGAGCTCCTACAATGAGCAGTACTTC.